The rows below give T cell receptor beta chains drawn from one sample of a study of neurological immune-mediated disorders. From the 5' RACE reads, TCRdb called clonotypes with MiXCR, one entry per CDR3 protein. This table has some 20,000 distinct CDR3 sequences, 25% to 30% appearing once. Input material: PBMCs. The receptors were gathered from a middle-aged man with HTLV-1-associated myelopathy (HAM/TSP). The CDR3 runs from the conserved cysteine through the conserved F or W. The D gene is left open where the match is weak. Some rows mark clone size as missing; the rest say once, few, many or name a class of expanded clone.

>TRBV5-1|TRBD1|TRBJ1-5|many
TGCGCCAGCAGCCTCGGACAGGGCTACAATCAGCCCCAGCATTTT
CASSLGQGYNQPQHF
>TRBV10-3|.|TRBJ2-7|few
TGTGCCATCAGTGCCGAGTACGAGCAGTACTTC
CAISAEYEQYF
>TRBV15|.|TRBJ2-7|.
TGTGCCACCAGCAGAGGATACGAGCAGTACTTC
CATSRGYEQYF
>TRBV20-1|TRBD2|TRBJ2-3|.
TGCAGTGCTAGGGCCAGCGGGGGGGCGTTCCATCCCGATACGCAGTATTTT
CSARASGGAFHPDTQYF
>TRBV20-1|TRBD1|TRBJ1-3|many
TGCAGTGCACAAGACAGGGCTAGAGGAAACACCATATATTTT
CSAQDRARGNTIYF
>TRBV20-1|.|TRBJ2-3|.
TGCAGTACTGGGACGGCCGATACGCAGTATTTT
CSTGTADTQYF
>TRBV20-1|.|TRBJ1-1|.
TGCAGTGCTAGGTCGTACACTGAAGCTTTCTTT
CSARSYTEAFF
>TRBV10-1|.|TRBJ2-1|many
TGCGCCAGCAGTGGCCCCGAGGCCCCCTCCTACAATGAGCAGTTCTTC
CASSGPEAPSYNEQFF
>TRBV6-2/TRBV6-3|.|TRBJ1-2|.
TGTGCCAGCAGTTACCTCAGGCAGAACTATGGCTACACCTTC
CASSYLRQNYGYTF
>TRBV20-1|TRBD2|TRBJ2-1|medium-sized
TGCAGTGCTAGAACTAGCGGTTACAATGAGCAGTTCTTC
CSARTSGYNEQFF
>TRBV12-3/TRBV12-4|.|TRBJ1-1|many
TGTGCCAGCAGTTTCGGAAACACTGAAGCTTTCTTT
CASSFGNTEAFF
>TRBV6-4|TRBD1|TRBJ1-2|many
TGTGCCAGCAGCCCCACAGGGGGGGGCTATGGCTACACCTTC
CASSPTGGGYGYTF
>TRBV3-1|.|TRBJ1-1|few
TGTGCCAGCAGCCAAGATCTCAGGGAGTCTTTCTTT
CASSQDLRESFF